This T cell receptor beta chain was captured by sequencing in a study of blood T cell repertoires in COVID-19. Clones were sequenced by immunoSEQ multiplex PCR, and TCRdb holds only the in-frame ones, with some missing. The sample shows 200,000 to 250,000 clones, about 90% of them seen only once. The ends were cut back, 3 bases at V and 4 bases at J, with 22 bases in the middle. The CDR3 consists of 17 residues. The germline V gene has CDR1 SGHTA and CDR2 FQGNSA. The TCR comes from a woman between 18 and 29 years old who had recovered from COVID-19. V and J are TRBV7-2 and TRBJ2-7, with a possible D match to TRBD2 (6 bases). The sample taken for sequencing was peripheral blood. The CDR3 region is CASSFGPTTSHFYEQYF. CDR3 bases: TGTGCCAGCAGCTTCGGCCCCACGACTAGTCATTTTTACGAGCAGTACTTC.